This T cell receptor beta chain was recorded in a study of blood T cell repertoires in COVID-19. Study-wide background: Samples taken during acute and convalescent COVID-19 were collected in the United States, Italy and Spain. Sources were T cells, B-cell-depleted T cells, or PBMCs; the material itself was cDNA or gDNA.

This clone was detected only once. V gave up 5 bases and J gave up 4 bases; unmatched junction bases: 6. The germline V gene has CDR1 MDHEN and CDR2 SYDVKM. This CDR3 is 15 amino acids long. Original handling: Cell counts per sample came from amplifying reference gene primers. TCRdb's table, derived via immunoSEQ multiplex PCR, lists solely in-frame clones and lacks some. V, J and clone size derive from that table, while D and trimming were established from the DNA sequence. The sample includes 250,000 to 300,000 clones, about 80% of them seen just once. The chain employs TRBV28 and TRBJ1-2, with TRBD1 identical over 11 bases. Sequencing was carried out using peripheral blood. The clonotype originates from a woman aged 80 or over with acute or convalescent COVID-19. The CDR3, as DNA: TGTGCCAGCAGTCCCCGGACAGGGGGCTTCTATGGCTACACCTTC. Translation gives CASSPRTGGFYGYTF.